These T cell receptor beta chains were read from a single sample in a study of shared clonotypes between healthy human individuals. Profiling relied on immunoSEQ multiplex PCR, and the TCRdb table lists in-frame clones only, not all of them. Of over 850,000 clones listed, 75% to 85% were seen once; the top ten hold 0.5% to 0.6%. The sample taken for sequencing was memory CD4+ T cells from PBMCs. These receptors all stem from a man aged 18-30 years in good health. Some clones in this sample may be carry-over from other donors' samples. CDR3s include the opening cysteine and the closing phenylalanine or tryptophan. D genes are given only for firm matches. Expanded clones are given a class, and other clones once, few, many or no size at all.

CDR3aa: CASSLYDTSYEQYF; CDR3nt: TGTGCCAGCAGCTTATACGACACCTCCTACGAGCAGTACTTC; v_gene: TRBV7-9; d_gene: NA; abundance: NA; j_gene: TRBJ2-7
CDR3aa: CASSGQLQETQYF; CDR3nt: TGTGCCAGCAGCGGGCAGCTCCAAGAGACCCAGTACTTC; v_gene: TRBV7-6; d_gene: NA; abundance: NA; j_gene: TRBJ2-5
CDR3aa: CASRGRDEQFF; CDR3nt: TGTGCCAGCAGAGGCAGGGATGAGCAGTTCTTC; v_gene: TRBV6-1; d_gene: NA; abundance: NA; j_gene: TRBJ2-1
CDR3aa: CASSLETGANEQFF; CDR3nt: TGTGCCAGCAGCCTAGAGACAGGGGCTAATGAGCAGTTCTTC; v_gene: TRBV7-9; d_gene: TRBD1; abundance: NA; j_gene: TRBJ2-1
CDR3aa: CSVMTGREQYF; CDR3nt: TGCAGCGTCATGACAGGAAGGGAGCAGTACTTC; v_gene: TRBV29-1; d_gene: NA; abundance: NA; j_gene: TRBJ2-5
CDR3aa: CASNRDRKYEQYF; CDR3nt: TGTGCCAGCAACCGGGACAGGAAGTACGAGCAGTACTTC; v_gene: TRBV28; d_gene: TRBD1; abundance: once; j_gene: TRBJ2-7
CDR3aa: CSGERQETQYF; CDR3nt: TGCAGTGGGGAGCGCCAAGAGACCCAGTACTTC; v_gene: TRBV20-1; d_gene: NA; abundance: NA; j_gene: TRBJ2-5
CDR3aa: CASRPQKGVETQYF; CDR3nt: TGTGCCAGCAGACCACAGAAGGGGGTAGAGACCCAGTACTTC; v_gene: TRBV5-6; d_gene: NA; abundance: NA; j_gene: TRBJ2-5
CDR3aa: CASTGWGAGNTGELFF; CDR3nt: TGTGCCAGCACCGGGTGGGGAGCTGGGAACACCGGGGAGCTGTTTTTT; v_gene: TRBV27; d_gene: NA; abundance: once; j_gene: TRBJ2-2
CDR3aa: CASSVRGVLYNEQFF; CDR3nt: TGTGCCAGCAGTGTGAGGGGCGTTCTCTACAATGAGCAGTTCTTC; v_gene: TRBV6-1; d_gene: NA; abundance: NA; j_gene: TRBJ2-1
CDR3aa: CASRSGSRYNEQFF; CDR3nt: TGTGCCAGCAGAAGCGGGAGCCGATACAATGAGCAGTTCTTC; v_gene: TRBV5-5; d_gene: TRBD2; abundance: NA; j_gene: TRBJ2-1
CDR3aa: CATSFRDRGFQRGYTF; CDR3nt: TGTGCCACCAGCTTCCGGGACAGGGGTTTCCAGCGTGGCTACACCTTC; v_gene: TRBV15; d_gene: TRBD1; abundance: NA; j_gene: TRBJ1-2
CDR3aa: CASSQDPTFGNTIYF; CDR3nt: TGCGCCAGCAGCCAAGATCCCACTTTCGGAAACACCATATATTTT; v_gene: TRBV4-1; d_gene: NA; abundance: NA; j_gene: TRBJ1-3
CDR3aa: CASSPGLGTQYF; CDR3nt: TGTGCCAGCTCACCAGGTTTGGGGACCCAGTACTTC; v_gene: TRBV18; d_gene: NA; abundance: NA; j_gene: TRBJ2-5
CDR3aa: CASSSIGTPYNEQFF; CDR3nt: TGTGCCAGCAGCTCGATCGGGACACCTTACAATGAGCAGTTCTTC; v_gene: TRBV7-9; d_gene: NA; abundance: NA; j_gene: TRBJ2-1
CDR3aa: CASTTPGADYGYTF; CDR3nt: TGTGCCAGCACCACCCCGGGGGCAGACTATGGCTACACCTTC; v_gene: TRBV28; d_gene: NA; abundance: NA; j_gene: TRBJ1-2
CDR3aa: CASSVGAGNTEAFF; CDR3nt: TGTGCCAGCAGCGTAGGGGCAGGGAACACTGAAGCTTTCTTT; v_gene: TRBV9; d_gene: NA; abundance: NA; j_gene: TRBJ1-1
CDR3aa: CASWWTSGNLDEQFF; CDR3nt: TGTGCCAGCTGGTGGACTAGCGGGAATTTGGATGAGCAGTTCTTC; v_gene: TRBV28; d_gene: TRBD2; abundance: NA; j_gene: TRBJ2-1
CDR3aa: CASSTREYGFGNTIYF; CDR3nt: TGTGCCAGTAGTACGAGGGAGTATGGTTTTGGAAACACCATATATTTT; v_gene: TRBV19; d_gene: NA; abundance: NA; j_gene: TRBJ1-3
CDR3aa: CASSLGDRGPGYTF; CDR3nt: TGCGCCAGCAGCTTAGGGGACAGGGGACCTGGCTACACCTTC; v_gene: TRBV5-1; d_gene: TRBD1; abundance: NA; j_gene: TRBJ1-2
CDR3aa: CASKVPGARDTQYF; CDR3nt: TGTGCCAGCAAAGTCCCGGGGGCGCGGGATACGCAGTATTTT; v_gene: TRBV28; d_gene: NA; abundance: NA; j_gene: TRBJ2-3
CDR3aa: CASSLGGSGSVRGANVLTF; CDR3nt: TGTGCCAGCAGTTTAGGTGGAAGCGGGAGTGTCCGTGGGGCCAACGTCCTGACTTTC; v_gene: TRBV28; d_gene: TRBD2; abundance: NA; j_gene: TRBJ2-6
CDR3aa: CASSQTAGTSGKGSYNEQFF; CDR3nt: TGCGCCAGCAGCCAAACCGCCGGGACTAGCGGGAAAGGATCCTACAATGAGCAGTTCTTC; v_gene: TRBV5-1; d_gene: TRBD2; abundance: NA; j_gene: TRBJ2-1
CDR3aa: CAWSPSDREQYF; CDR3nt: TGTGCCTGGAGTCCGTCCGACCGCGAGCAGTACTTC; v_gene: TRBV30; d_gene: NA; abundance: NA; j_gene: TRBJ2-7
CDR3aa: CASSDGRLYNEQFF; CDR3nt: TGTGCCAGCAGTGACGGGAGGCTGTACAATGAGCAGTTCTTC; v_gene: TRBV6-6; d_gene: TRBD2; abundance: NA; j_gene: TRBJ2-1
CDR3aa: CASSQDPGTMWIGEQFF; CDR3nt: TGCGCCAGCAGCCAAGATCCAGGGACGATGTGGATCGGGGAGCAGTTCTTC; v_gene: TRBV4-1; d_gene: NA; abundance: NA; j_gene: TRBJ2-1
CDR3aa: CASSRQGAYNEQFF; CDR3nt: TGTGCCAGCAGCCGACAGGGGGCCTACAATGAGCAGTTCTTC; v_gene: TRBV7-2; d_gene: TRBD1; abundance: NA; j_gene: TRBJ2-1
CDR3aa: CASSALLGSEAFF; CDR3nt: TGTGCCAGCAGTGCTTTACTGGGGTCTGAAGCTTTCTTT; v_gene: TRBV2; d_gene: NA; abundance: NA; j_gene: TRBJ1-1
CDR3aa: CSAKDEKLFF; CDR3nt: TGCAGTGCTAAGGACGAAAAACTGTTTTTT; v_gene: TRBV20-1; d_gene: NA; abundance: NA; j_gene: TRBJ1-4
CDR3aa: CASSHDPGVDQPQHF; CDR3nt: TGCGCCAGCAGCCACGATCCTGGGGTGGATCAGCCCCAGCATTTT; v_gene: TRBV4-1; d_gene: NA; abundance: NA; j_gene: TRBJ1-5
CDR3aa: CASSPWAQETQYF; CDR3nt: TGTGCCAGTAGTCCTTGGGCTCAAGAGACCCAGTACTTC; v_gene: TRBV19; d_gene: NA; abundance: NA; j_gene: TRBJ2-5
CDR3aa: CASRLAGGEGLHEQYF; CDR3nt: TGTGCCAGCAGGTTGGCAGGGGGGGAGGGCCTCCACGAGCAGTACTTC; v_gene: TRBV6-4; d_gene: NA; abundance: once; j_gene: TRBJ2-7
CDR3aa: CASSHPGAGRYSYEQYF; CDR3nt: TGTGCCAGCAGCCACCCCGGGGCGGGAAGATATTCCTACGAGCAGTACTTC; v_gene: TRBV14; d_gene: NA; abundance: once; j_gene: TRBJ2-7
CDR3aa: CASWARAYGYTF; CDR3nt: TGTGCCAGCTGGGCCAGGGCCTATGGCTACACCTTC; v_gene: TRBV28; d_gene: NA; abundance: once; j_gene: TRBJ1-2
CDR3aa: CASSRDTDSDTQYF; CDR3nt: TGTGCCAGCAGCCGGGACACGGACTCAGATACGCAGTATTTT; v_gene: TRBV2; d_gene: NA; abundance: NA; j_gene: TRBJ2-3
CDR3aa: CASSSRGDTGELFF; CDR3nt: TGCGCCAGCAGCTCCCGGGGTGACACCGGGGAGCTGTTTTTT; v_gene: TRBV5-1; d_gene: NA; abundance: NA; j_gene: TRBJ2-2
CDR3aa: CASSPAKGGSQPQHF; CDR3nt: TGTGCCAGCAGCCCCGCCAAGGGGGGTAGTCAGCCCCAGCATTTT; v_gene: TRBV6-1; d_gene: NA; abundance: NA; j_gene: TRBJ1-5
CDR3aa: CASLPGRISGANVLTF; CDR3nt: TGCGCCAGCCTTCCGGGGCGGATCTCTGGGGCCAACGTCCTGACTTTC; v_gene: TRBV5-1; d_gene: NA; abundance: few; j_gene: TRBJ2-6
CDR3aa: CASSARDRGHEQYF; CDR3nt: TGTGCCAGCAGCGCCCGGGACAGGGGACACGAGCAGTACTTC; v_gene: TRBV5-4; d_gene: TRBD1; abundance: NA; j_gene: TRBJ2-7
CDR3aa: CASSPDSYGYTF; CDR3nt: TGTGCCAGCAGTCCCGACAGCTATGGCTACACCTTC; v_gene: TRBV28; d_gene: NA; abundance: NA; j_gene: TRBJ1-2
CDR3aa: CASSPTRSYNEQFF; CDR3nt: TGTGCCAGCTCACCTACTCGCTCCTACAATGAGCAGTTCTTC; v_gene: TRBV18; d_gene: NA; abundance: NA; j_gene: TRBJ2-1
CDR3aa: CASSKSGWESNQPQHF; CDR3nt: TGTGCCAGCAGTAAGTCCGGCTGGGAAAGCAATCAGCCCCAGCATTTT; v_gene: TRBV2; d_gene: NA; abundance: NA; j_gene: TRBJ1-5
CDR3aa: CASSQAGALYNEQFF; CDR3nt: TGTGCCAGCAGCCAGGCGGGGGCCCTCTACAATGAGCAGTTCTTC; v_gene: TRBV4-2; d_gene: NA; abundance: NA; j_gene: TRBJ2-1
CDR3aa: CASTPGQESFYEQYF; CDR3nt: TGTGCCAGCACCCCGGGACAGGAGAGTTTCTACGAGCAGTACTTC; v_gene: TRBV9; d_gene: TRBD1; abundance: NA; j_gene: TRBJ2-7
CDR3aa: CASSLAGGSPSEQYF; CDR3nt: TGTGCCAGCAGCTTAGCCGGCGGGAGCCCTTCCGAGCAGTACTTC; v_gene: TRBV7-6; d_gene: TRBD2; abundance: NA; j_gene: TRBJ2-7
CDR3aa: CSVIRQGLVHEQYF; CDR3nt: TGCAGCGTTATACGGCAGGGGTTGGTCCACGAGCAGTACTTC; v_gene: TRBV29-1; d_gene: NA; abundance: NA; j_gene: TRBJ2-7